A selection of T cell receptor beta chains follows, all from one sample in a study of shared clonotypes between healthy human individuals. Produced via immunoSEQ multiplex PCR; TCRdb's table is partial and in-frame only. The sample holds approximately 1,500,000 clones, roughly 96% seen once. Sequenced: naive CD4+ T cells sorted from blood. The receptor set was obtained from a man aged 25 to 40 in good health. CDR3s include the opening cysteine and the closing phenylalanine or tryptophan. Each record gives: clone size, V gene, J gene, D gene, CDR3 length, CDR3 protein, CDR3 DNA. The D gene is left open where the match is weak. A row's size may be missing; if present it is once, few, many or a size class.

>once|TRBV7-7|TRBJ2-5|.|16
CASSRGGSFGGETQYF
TGTGCTAGCAGCAGGGGCGGGAGCTTCGGGGGGGAGACCCAGTACTTC
>.|TRBV10-3|TRBJ1-5|.|14
CAIRPGTGNQPQHF
TGTGCCATCAGGCCCGGGACCGGGAATCAGCCCCAGCATTTT
>.|TRBV6-1|TRBJ2-1|.|15
CASRIVADSYNEQFF
TGTGCCAGCAGGATAGTAGCGGACTCCTACAATGAGCAGTTCTTC
>.|TRBV18|TRBJ2-3|.|15
CASSPSRVGTDTQYF
TGTGCCAGCTCACCATCACGGGTTGGCACAGATACGCAGTATTTT
>.|TRBV10-3|TRBJ1-1|.|13
CAISERPVTEAFF
TGTGCCATCAGTGAGCGGCCGGTAACTGAAGCTTTCTTT
>.|TRBV28|TRBJ1-5|.|13
CASLLNSNQPQHF
TGTGCCAGCCTACTTAATAGCAATCAGCCCCAGCATTTT
>.|TRBV19|TRBJ1-5|.|14
CASSNFQNNQPQHF
TGTGCCAGTAGTAACTTCCAAAACAATCAGCCCCAGCATTTT
>.|TRBV28|TRBJ1-4|.|17
CASSSLKQESSNEKLFF
TGTGCCAGCAGTTCCCTCAAGCAAGAATCGTCTAATGAAAAACTGTTTTTT
>.|TRBV7-2|TRBJ2-4|.|14
CASRIDGEKNIQYF
TGTGCCAGCAGGATTGATGGAGAGAAAAACATTCAGTACTTC
>.|TRBV5-1|TRBJ2-1|.|13
CASSLGQNTEQFF
TGCGCCAGCAGCTTGGGCCAGAACACTGAGCAGTTCTTC
>.|TRBV27|TRBJ1-4|TRBD1|14
CASRATGGSGKLFF
TGTGCCAGCAGGGCGACAGGGGGAAGTGGGAAACTGTTTTTT
>.|TRBV25-1|TRBJ1-4|.|12
CASSVRNEKLFF
TGTGCCAGCAGTGTGCGGAATGAAAAACTGTTTTTT
>.|TRBV10-3|TRBJ2-5|.|17
CAISEEGPGGAQETQYF
TGTGCCATCAGTGAGGAGGGGCCAGGGGGGGCCCAAGAGACCCAGTACTTC
>.|TRBV30|TRBJ2-1|TRBD2|18
CAWSVIGGTSGSYNEQFF
TGTGCCTGGAGTGTAATTGGCGGGACTAGCGGGTCCTACAATGAGCAGTTCTTC
>.|TRBV27|TRBJ1-2|.|16
CASSPRGEGQGYGYTF
TGTGCCAGCAGTCCCCGGGGCGAAGGGCAGGGCTATGGCTACACCTTC
>.|TRBV15|TRBJ2-7|TRBD2|15
CATSRDRGRGYEQYF
TGTGCCACCAGCAGAGATCGCGGGAGGGGCTACGAGCAGTACTTC
>.|TRBV4-1|TRBJ1-4|TRBD1|15
CASSTRTGRNEKLFF
TGCGCCAGCAGCACCCGGACAGGGCGTAATGAAAAACTGTTTTTT
>once|TRBV11-3|TRBJ2-2|.|14
CASSLWANTGELFF
TGTGCCAGCAGCTTATGGGCGAACACCGGGGAGCTGTTTTTT
>.|TRBV5-1|TRBJ2-2|TRBD2|16
CASSLVGTTNTGELFF
TGCGCCAGCAGCTTGGTGGGGACTACGAACACCGGGGAGCTGTTTTTT
>.|TRBV5-6|TRBJ2-5|.|15
CASRMNGQPKETQYF
TGTGCCAGCAGAATGAATGGACAACCCAAAGAGACCCAGTACTTC
>.|TRBV7-2|TRBJ2-2|.|17
CASSLVPWWSNTGELFF
TGTGCCAGCAGCTTAGTTCCCTGGTGGTCGAACACCGGGGAGCTGTTTTTT
>once|TRBV7-9|TRBJ2-2|TRBD1|13
CASSSTGAGELFF
TGTGCCAGCAGCTCGACAGGGGCCGGGGAGCTGTTTTTT
>.|TRBV28|TRBJ1-1|.|12
CASWGARTEAFF
TGTGCCAGCTGGGGGGCGAGGACTGAAGCTTTCTTT
>.|TRBV4-1|TRBJ2-1|.|14
CASSQSGRGNEQFF
TGCGCCAGCAGCCAATCCGGACGTGGCAATGAGCAGTTCTTC
>.|TRBV6-1|TRBJ2-5|TRBD1|13
CASSGTGTKTQYF
TGTGCCAGCAGTGGGACAGGGACAAAGACCCAGTACTTC
>.|TRBV10-3|TRBJ2-2|.|16
CAIRPSGGGSTGELFF
TGTGCCATCAGGCCCTCCGGGGGAGGAAGCACCGGGGAGCTGTTTTTT
>once|TRBV11-2|TRBJ2-7|.|14
CASSSVRTSNEQYF
TGTGCCAGCAGCTCCGTCCGGACCTCCAACGAGCAGTACTTC
>once|TRBV7-9|TRBJ1-5|TRBD1|13
CASSRQGDQPQHF
TGTGCCAGCAGCCGACAGGGGGATCAGCCCCAGCATTTT
>.|TRBV27|TRBJ2-7|TRBD2|16
CASSPTSGRNSYEQYF
TGTGCCAGCAGTCCGACTAGCGGGAGGAATTCTTACGAGCAGTACTTC
>.|TRBV4-1|TRBJ2-1|.|16
CASSRPTDSSYNEQFF
TGCGCCAGCAGCCGCCCGACCGATTCCTCCTACAATGAGCAGTTCTTC
>.|TRBV28|TRBJ2-1|.|14
CASSLTGRGNEQFF
TGTGCCAGCAGTTTGACAGGGAGGGGAAATGAGCAGTTCTTC
>.|TRBV11-2|TRBJ2-3|TRBD1|15
CASSRNRGETGTQYF
TGTGCCAGCAGCCGTAACAGGGGGGAAACGGGTACGCAGTATTTT
>once|TRBV11-3|TRBJ2-7|TRBD2|15
CASSLGSGRDYEQYF
TGTGCCAGCAGCTTAGGGAGCGGGAGAGACTACGAGCAGTACTTC
>.|TRBV6-5|TRBJ2-1|.|16
CASSYSGSTIHNEQFF
TGTGCCAGCAGTTATTCGGGTTCCACGATTCACAATGAGCAGTTCTTC
>.|TRBV2|TRBJ1-5|TRBD1|14
CASKDRGLYQPQHF
TGTGCCAGCAAGGACAGGGGGCTCTATCAGCCCCAGCATTTT
>once|TRBV27|TRBJ1-2|.|13
CASSLLGLDGYTF
TGTGCCAGCAGTTTACTGGGGTTGGATGGCTACACCTTC
>.|TRBV2|TRBJ2-7|.|13
CASSAQGSGEQYF
TGTGCCAGCAGTGCACAGGGATCTGGCGAGCAGTACTTC
>once|TRBV9|TRBJ2-7|.|16
CASSGGAASVSYEQYF
TGTGCCAGCAGTGGGGGTGCGGCCAGCGTCTCCTACGAGCAGTACTTC
>.|TRBV18|TRBJ1-3|TRBD1|18
CASSLLDDRGHRGNTIYF
TGTGCCAGCTCACTCCTCGACGACAGGGGGCATCGTGGAAACACCATATATTTT
>.|TRBV18|TRBJ2-5|.|13
CASSPTPEETQYF
TGTGCCAGCTCACCAACCCCCGAAGAGACCCAGTACTTC
>.|TRBV13|TRBJ2-3|.|15
CASSLVVEGTDTQYF
TGTGCCAGCAGCTTAGTGGTAGAGGGCACAGATACGCAGTATTTT
>.|TRBV6-4|TRBJ2-1|TRBD2|16
CASSDSRGRVGNEQFF
TGTGCCAGCAGTGACTCTCGCGGGAGGGTAGGGAATGAGCAGTTCTTC
>.|TRBV7-8|TRBJ1-5|TRBD1|16
CASSSSNRGFNQPQHF
TGTGCCAGCAGCTCTTCAAACAGGGGATTCAATCAGCCCCAGCATTTT
>.|TRBV5-6|TRBJ2-7|.|14
CASSFVRGGFEQYF
TGTGCCAGCAGCTTTGTACGCGGCGGGTTTGAGCAGTACTTC
>.|TRBV7-9|TRBJ1-1|.|13
CASSIKPNTEAFF
TGTGCCAGCAGCATCAAGCCGAACACTGAAGCTTTCTTT
>.|TRBV30|TRBJ2-3|.|13
CAWTRRGGDTQYF
TGTGCCTGGACCAGAAGGGGAGGAGATACGCAGTATTTT
>once|TRBV10-1|TRBJ2-7|.|15
CASSGQRSPGGEQYF
TGCGCCAGCAGTGGGCAGAGGAGCCCCGGAGGCGAGCAGTACTTC
>.|TRBV6-1|TRBJ2-5|.|15
CASSPGATKQETQYF
TGTGCCAGCAGCCCGGGAGCAACCAAACAAGAGACCCAGTACTTC
>.|TRBV11-3|TRBJ2-1|.|16
CASSLLGRSTIDEQFF
TGTGCCAGCAGCTTGCTCGGGAGATCCACAATCGATGAGCAGTTCTTC
>.|TRBV14|TRBJ2-2|.|15
CASSVRGGNSGELFF
TGTGCCAGCAGCGTCAGGGGCGGGAATTCCGGGGAGCTGTTTTTT
>.|TRBV2|TRBJ1-5|.|14
CASSADRSNQPQHF
TGTGCCAGCAGCGCCGACAGGTCGAATCAGCCCCAGCATTTT
>.|TRBV23-1|TRBJ2-3|.|21
CASSQSKSDLPCTTSTDTQYF
TGCGCCAGCAGTCAATCGAAAAGTGATCTCCCGTGCACAACTAGCACAGATACGCAGTATTTT
>.|TRBV11-2|TRBJ2-7|.|15
CASSLVGGPLGEQYF
TGTGCCAGCAGCCTCGTCGGGGGACCCCTGGGTGAGCAGTACTTC
>.|TRBV5-8|TRBJ2-5|TRBD1|16
CASSPPHRGIRETQYF
TGTGCCAGCAGTCCCCCACACAGGGGGATTAGAGAGACCCAGTACTTC